This T cell receptor beta chain was identified in a study of identical twins (dated by TCRdb to the mid-2010s). For context, the study as a whole: To test whether fetal clonotypes persist, the study used deep sequencing on TCR alpha and beta repertoires from monozygotic twins, unrelated adults of various ages, and cord blood. To rule out contamination, replicate twin experiments were performed at different times with different library preparation protocols.

Library prep was done by 5' RACE. The sequencing machine was an Illumina HiSeq 2000. Template switching added a universal primer binding site, and the final cDNA carried a unique molecular identifier that allowed TCR cDNA molecules to be counted accurately. Specific primers in the conserved constant-segment region were used to synthesize first-strand cDNA for TCR alpha and beta chains. To control for contamination, every cDNA library was double barcoded, receiving both a SMART-Mk sample barcode and Illumina barcodes. TruSeq adapter sequences, together with Illumina sample barcodes, were added in two successive PCR steps. The TCR alpha and beta cDNA libraries were sequenced on the Illumina HiSeq platform using custom primers. In the source study's methods: MiGEC processed the raw reads to extract unique molecular identifiers, while MiXCR was used to determine the CDR3 positions. For each individual, recombination models were inferred using an EM algorithm with the repgenHMM and IGoR tools. Shared clonotype analysis was performed with the tcR package in R, normalizing sharing by the product of cloneset sizes. To study raw recombination without the effects of thymic and clonal selection, out-of-frame nonproductive sequences were analyzed. TCRdb redid the processing of the public reads, applying fastp at Q25 and MiXCR, and retained in-frame beta chains. Records with the same CDR3 protein are collapsed into one entry carrying the most frequent genes and DNA. Here the V and J calls rest on TCRdb's processing, not on the authors' analysis. The sample table records 1.5 million to 2 million distinct CDR3 sequences; 25% to 35% of these occur just once. The biggest ten clones account for about 0.27% of the sample.

CDR1 is given as SGHVS and CDR2 as FQNEAQ, both from the germline V gene. The germline ends are 17 bases apart after V is trimmed by 4 bases and J by 4 bases. The CDR3, cysteine through phenylalanine, is 16 amino acids long. The read is trimmed to its CDR3 DNA, 48 bases read in frame from base 1. All donors were healthy Caucasians. What the study reported, not specific to this receptor: In beta out-of-frame sequences, excess twin sharing was weaker, because having fewer shared sequences lowered the signal-to-noise ratio. Recombination models systematically underestimated out-of-frame TCR alpha sharing in monozygotic twins but agreed with sharing between unrelated individuals. Compared with coincidental sharing between unrelated individuals, out-of-frame TCR alpha sequences shared between twins had an excess of sequences with low generation probability. Because the same donors could not be followed over many years, the conclusions depended on cross-sectional statistical analysis. Fewer insertions were carried by abundant cord blood beta clonotypes; a weaker similar trend was observed in young adult naive repertoires, while no such trend was observed in memory repertoires. Invariant T cells such as MAIT and iNKT could partly confound zero-insertion analyses, although diverse VJ usage argued against such confounding for most clonotypes.

This clonotype was recorded a few times. The antigen it binds to is not known. The input lacks base qualities; no much larger clone sits a single base away. The sequence derives from a newborn girl in good health. The sample consisted of cord blood. The chain couples TRBV7-8 to TRBJ2-1; the D gene is perhaps TRBD2, from 5 matching bases. In nucleotides, the sequence is TGTGCCAGCAGCTCCAGGCGGGTAGGAAGGTACAATGAGCAGTTCTTC. Translated, it gives CASSSRRVGRYNEQFF.